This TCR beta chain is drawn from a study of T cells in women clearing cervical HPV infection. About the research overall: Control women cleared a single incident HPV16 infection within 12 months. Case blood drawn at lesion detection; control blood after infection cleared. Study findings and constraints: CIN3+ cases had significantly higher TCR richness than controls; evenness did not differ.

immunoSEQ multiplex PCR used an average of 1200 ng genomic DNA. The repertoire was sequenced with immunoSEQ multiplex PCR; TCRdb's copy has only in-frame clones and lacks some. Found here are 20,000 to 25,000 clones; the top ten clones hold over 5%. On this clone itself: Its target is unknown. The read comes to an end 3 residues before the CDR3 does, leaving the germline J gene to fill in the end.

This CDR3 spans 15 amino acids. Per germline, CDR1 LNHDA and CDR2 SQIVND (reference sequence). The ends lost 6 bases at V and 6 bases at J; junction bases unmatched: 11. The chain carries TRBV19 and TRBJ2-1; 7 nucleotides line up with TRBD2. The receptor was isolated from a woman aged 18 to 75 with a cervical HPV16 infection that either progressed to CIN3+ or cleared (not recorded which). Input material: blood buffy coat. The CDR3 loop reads CASRAAGPDGNEQFF. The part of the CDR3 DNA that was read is TGTGCCAGTAGAGCAGCGGGACCTGATGGCAATGAG. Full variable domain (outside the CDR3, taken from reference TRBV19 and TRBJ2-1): DGGITQSPKYLFRKEGQNVTLSCEQNLNHDAMYWYRQDPGQGLRLIYYSQIVNDFQKGDIAEGYSVSREKKESFPLTVTSAQKNPTAFYLCASRAAGPDGNEQFFGPGTRLTVL.